This T cell receptor beta chain was captured in a study of cytomegalovirus exposure and HLA in healthy donors. As to this clone: What it binds is not known.

General observations from the study: CMV antigen specificity was confirmed in vitro for a few CMV-associated chains.

The PCR was carried out with 60 Vbeta primers and 13 Jbeta primers. Method: immunoSEQ multiplex PCR; TCRdb's copy keeps in-frame clones and lacks some. The sample lists 130,000 or so clones; approximately 74% were seen once. This CDR3 has 16 amino acids. Trimming at V came to 1 base and at J to 1 base, leaving 2 bases not matched to a gene. The germline CDR1 and CDR2 sequences are MGHRA and YSYEKL. Material: PBMCs. The rearrangement uses TRBV4-1 and TRBJ2-1; TRBD2 matches 9 bases. The clonotype was recovered from a man between 18 and 29 years old in good health and CMV-seropositive. The CDR3 nucleotides are TGCGCCAGCAGCCAAGCGCGGGGGGGATCCTACAATGAGCAGTTCTTC. It is translated as CASSQARGGSYNEQFF.